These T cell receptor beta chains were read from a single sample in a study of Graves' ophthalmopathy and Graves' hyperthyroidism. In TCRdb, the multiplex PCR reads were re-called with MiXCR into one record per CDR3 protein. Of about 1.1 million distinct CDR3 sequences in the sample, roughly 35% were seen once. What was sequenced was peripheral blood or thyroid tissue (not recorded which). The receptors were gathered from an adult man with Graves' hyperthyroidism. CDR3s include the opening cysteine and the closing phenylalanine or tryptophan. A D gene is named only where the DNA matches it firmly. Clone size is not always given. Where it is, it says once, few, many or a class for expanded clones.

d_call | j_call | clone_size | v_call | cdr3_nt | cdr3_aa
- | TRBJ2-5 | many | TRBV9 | TGTGCCAGCAGCGTAGACCCAAAGGACGGAGTCCAAGAGACCCAGTACTTC | CASSVDPKDGVQETQYF
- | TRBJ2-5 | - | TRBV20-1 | TGCAGTGCTCGAAGTAGCAATCAGCCCCAGTACTTC | CSARSSNQPQYF
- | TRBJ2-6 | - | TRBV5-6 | TGTGCCAGCAGCCAAGATAGCGGACCTTTC | CASSQDSGPF
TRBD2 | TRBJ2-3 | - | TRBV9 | TGTGCCAGCAGCGTAGGCATAGCGGGACCCACAGATACGCAGTATTTT | CASSVGIAGPTDTQYF
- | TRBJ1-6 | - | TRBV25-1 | TGTGCCAGCAGCGTTGGGGCGGGCCCAACTTCACCCCTCCACTTT | CASSVGAGPTSPLHF
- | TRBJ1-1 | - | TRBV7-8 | TGTGCCAGCAGCTTATTTTCCTTCGTAGACAGTCGGAGGGGGACCACTGAAGCTTTCTTT | CASSLFSFVDSRRGTTEAFF
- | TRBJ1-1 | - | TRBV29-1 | TGCAGCGCTCCATCCGGTGTCAGGGGAGACACTGAAGCTTCCTTT | CSAPSGVRGDTEASF
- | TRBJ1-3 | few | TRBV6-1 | TGTGCCACCGACCGAGACAGCACCCCCTCTGGAAACACCATATATTTT | CATDRDSTPSGNTIYF
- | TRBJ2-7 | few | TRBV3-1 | TGTGCCAGCAGCCAAGTGGGGCAATACCACGGCTACGAGCAGTACTTC | CASSQVGQYHGYEQYF
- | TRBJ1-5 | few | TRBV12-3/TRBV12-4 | TGTGCCAGCAGCCTGAGGGAAACCAATCAGCCCCAGCATTTT | CASSLRETNQPQHF
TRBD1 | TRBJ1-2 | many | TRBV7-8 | TGTGCCAGCAGCTTCCAACGAGGACAGGGGTGGATTTTGGGCTACACCTTC | CASSFQRGQGWILGYTF
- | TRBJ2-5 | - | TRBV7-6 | TGTGCCGGCAGCTCGCAAATCGGGCGACAAGGGACCCAGTACTTC | CAGSSQIGRQGTQYF
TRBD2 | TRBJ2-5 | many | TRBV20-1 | TGCAGTGCTGGGAAAATACGGGGGGGCCAGGAGACCCAGTACTTC | CSAGKIRGGQETQYF
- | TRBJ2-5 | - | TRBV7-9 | TGTGCCAGCAGTTTAACACAGGTCTACCAAGAGACCCAGTACTTC | CASSLTQVYQETQYF